The 29 T cell receptor beta chains below come from one sample, sequenced in a study of CD8+ T cells in alopecia areata. Specified treatment: oral pan-JAK inhibitor, 5-10 mg twice daily. After isolation, RNA underwent reverse transcription to generate cDNA as the sequencing template. TCRdb keeps only in-frame clones here, not all; method: immunoSEQ multiplex PCR. In the table there are 150,000 or so clones, about 88% of which are singletons. Specimen: CD8+ T cells sorted from blood, collected at week 4, from a patient treated with tofacitinib. Receptors were obtained from a human donor with alopecia areata.

There are a few counts of this clone. The chain joins TRBV6-6 to TRBJ2-7, with 8 bases identical to TRBD2. The CDR3 loop spans 15 amino acids. CDR1 and CDR2 from the germline V gene are MNHNY and SVGAGI (reference sequence). The V segment lost 6 bases and the J segment 2 bases; nucleotides outside the gene matches: 9. The CDR3: CASSHGLAATYEQYF. For the CDR3, the DNA is TGTGCCAGCAGCCATGGACTAGCAGCTACCTACGAGCAGTACTTC.

The chain recombines TRBV18 with TRBJ2-7, with a tentative D call TRBD2 (6 bases). The CDR3 runs 14 residues. Trimming cost V 2 bases and J 1 base, with 9 bases left between them. Germline V CDR1 and CDR2: KGHSH, LQKENI. Written as DNA, the CDR3 is TGTGCCAGCTCACCAGGACGGGGGTCCTACGAGCAGTACTTC. Translation: CASSPGRGSYEQYF. Based on the CDR3 plus reference TRBV18 and TRBJ2-7, the full variable domain is NAGVMQNPRHLVRRRGQEARLRCSPMKGHSHVYWYRQLPEEGLKFMVYLQKENIIDESGMPKERFSAEFPKEGPSILRIQQVVRGDSAAYFCASSPGRGSYEQYFGPGTRLTVT.

J is TRBJ2-5 and V is TRBV5-1; D is possibly TRBD1 (6 bases). The DNA end is more similar to TRBJ2-7, so the J call may be wrong. This CDR3 has 14 amino acids. Germline V CDR1 and CDR2: SGHRS, YFSETQ. The CDR3 nucleotides read TGCGCCAGCAGCTTAGGGACAACTAGCTACGAGCAGTACTTC. Its protein product is CASSLGTTSYEQYF.

The genes are TRBV27 and TRBJ2-7; D is undetermined. The length of the CDR3 is 11 residues. The germline CDR1 and CDR2 sequences are MNHEY and SMNVEV (reference sequence). V was clipped by 6 bases and J by 7 bases, with 10 bases between them. The CDR3 nucleotides are TGTGCCAGCAGATATAGTGGGGAGCAGTACTTC. Its protein is CASRYSGEQYF.

This chain uses TRBV2 with TRBJ2-2; either TRBD1 or TRBD2 may supply D (5 bases each). V lost 6 bases to trimming and J lost 6 bases, with 8 bases between them. The CDR3 is 12 residues long. The germline CDR1 and CDR2 sequences are SNHLY and FYNNEI. CDR3 nucleotides: TGTGCCAGCAGGGGGGTCTCCGGGGAGCTGTTTTTT. Translated, it gives CASRGVSGELFF.

This sequence joins TRBV7-9 and TRBJ2-1; tentative D call: TRBD1 (6 bases). Germline V gene lookup returns CDR1 SEHNR and CDR2 FQNEAQ (reference sequence). V shed 5 bases and J shed 2 bases, with 10 bases lying between them. The CDR3 has 14 amino acids. In nucleotides, the CDR3 is TGTGCCAGCAGCAGCCGGGACACCTACAATGAGCAGTTCTTC. Residues: CASSSRDTYNEQFF.

V usage is TRBV6-5 and J usage is TRBJ1-4; 10 bases agree with TRBD1. V gave up 2 bases and J gave up 7 bases; unmatched junction bases: 1. The CDR3 runs to 14 residues. Germline V lookup: CDR1 MNHEY, CDR2 SVGAGI. The CDR3 bases are TGTGCCAGCAGTTACGGGACAGGGGTTGAAAAACTGTTTTTT. Protein sequence: CASSYGTGVEKLFF.

This CDR3 is CASSLASGAIEEQYF. As DNA, the CDR3 is TGTGCCAGCAGCTTAGCCTCTGGGGCTATTGAGGAGCAGTACTTC. The rearrangement uses TRBV7-9 and TRBJ2-7; a weak D match, TRBD1 (5 bases). Germline loops: CDR1 SEHNR, CDR2 FQNEAQ (reference sequence). Trimming took off 0 bases at V and 7 bases at J, with 16 bases between the two ends. The CDR3 has 15 residues.

V and J are TRBV7-3 and TRBJ2-3; D is perhaps TRBD2 (6 bases). V was clipped by 4 bases and J by 1 base, with 15 bases between them. The CDR3 extends over 16 amino acids. CDR1 is SGHTA and CDR2 is FQGTGA in the germline V gene. The CDR3 spells CASSSKRGYGTDTQYF. For the CDR3, the DNA is TGTGCCAGCAGCTCCAAACGGGGGTACGGCACAGATACGCAGTATTTT.

The gene calls are TRBV27 and TRBJ1-1; 7 bases map to TRBD1. The V and J ends lost 5 bases and 6 bases, in that order; junction bases with no gene match: 3. Per the germline V gene, CDR1 is MNHEY and CDR2 is SMNVEV (reference sequence). The CDR3 spans 12 residues. The CDR3 DNA reads TGTGCCAGCAGTCAGGGGGGCCCTGAAGCTTTCTTT. As protein: CASSQGGPEAFF.

The chain's CDR3 is CASSSVVAWNEQFF. The DNA for the CDR3 is TGTGCCAGCAGCTCGGTTGTGGCGTGGAATGAGCAGTTCTTC. V gene TRBV5-4 combines with J gene TRBJ2-1, with no clear D. There are 14 residues in the CDR3. With 3 bases removed from V and 7 bases from J, the gap between germline ends came to 14 bases. Germline CDR1 is SGHNT and CDR2 is YYREEE (reference sequence). Variable domain in full (rest from reference TRBV5-4 and TRBJ2-1): ETGVTQSPTHLIKTRGQQVTLRCSSQSGHNTVSWYQQALGQGPQFIFQYYREEENGRGNFPPRFSGLQFPNYSSELNVNALELDDSALYLCASSSVVAWNEQFFGPGTRLTVL.

The chain recombines TRBV9 with TRBJ2-1; D gene ambiguous. CDR1 and CDR2 from the germline V gene are SGDLS and YYNGEE. Trimming took 0 bases from V and 7 from J, leaving 2 bases between them. This CDR3 comprises 11 residues. CDR3 region: CASSVVNEQFF. CDR3 in DNA: TGTGCCAGCAGCGTAGTGAATGAGCAGTTCTTC.

The chain joins TRBV29-1 to TRBJ2-1, with 13 bases fitting TRBD2. The CDR3 is made up of 14 amino acids. Germline CDR1 reads SQVTM; CDR2 reads ANQGSEA. Trimming took 6 bases from V and 7 from J; bases not matched to a gene: 6. CDR3 sequence reads: CSVEGLAGWNEQFF. The CDR3 DNA reads TGCAGCGTGGAGGGACTAGCGGGATGGAATGAGCAGTTCTTC.

This rearrangement joins TRBV9 to TRBJ2-3; tentatively, D is TRBD1 or TRBD2 (5 bases each). Trimming pared 9 bases from V and 2 bases from J, leaving 13 bases between. The germline V gene encodes CDR1 SGDLS and CDR2 YYNGEE. The CDR3 covers 13 residues. This CDR3 reads CATSGQNTDTQYF. In DNA, the CDR3 is TGTGCCACCTCGGGGCAAAACACAGATACGCAGTATTTT.

The V and J genes are TRBV5-1 and TRBJ2-2, with 8 bases fitting TRBD1. Per germline, CDR1 SGHRS and CDR2 YFSETQ. Germline trimming cut 3 bases from V and 2 bases from J; bases unmatched to any gene: 15. CDR3 length: 19 residues. This CDR3 is CASSSGGGPRLGNTGELFF. The CDR3 region has the DNA TGCGCCAGCAGCTCAGGGGGCGGCCCTCGTCTAGGTAACACCGGGGAGCTGTTTTTT.

J is TRBJ2-1 and V is TRBV7-2, with 11 bases matching TRBD2. CDR1 and CDR2 (germline): SGHTA, FQGNSA. V lost 8 bases, J lost 4 bases, and 7 bases stayed unmatched. There are 15 residues in the CDR3. This CDR3 is CASGMTSGVYNEQFF. CDR3 nucleotide sequence: TGTGCCAGCGGCATGACTAGCGGGGTATACAATGAGCAGTTCTTC.

The chain has TRBV19 and TRBJ2-7; D is possibly TRBD2 (6 bases). The CDR3 has 15 residues. Germline CDR1 LNHDA, CDR2 SQIVND (reference sequence). V was pared by 5 bases and J by 6 bases, with 20 bases between. Written as DNA, the CDR3 is TGTGCCAGTAGTCCAACGGAGGGGTTTGCCGCCGAGCAGTACTTC. Encoded protein: CASSPTEGFAAEQYF.

V and J are TRBV7-9 and TRBJ1-2; D is ambiguous. CDR3 size: 16 residues. Germline V gene data show CDR1 as SEHNR and CDR2 as FQNEAQ (reference sequence). V was cut by 0 bases and J by 6 bases, with 17 bases left in between. The CDR3 region is CASSLAAVGTQNGYTF. The CDR3 bases are TGTGCCAGCAGCTTAGCGGCCGTAGGAACCCAAAATGGCTACACCTTC.

The chain employs TRBV5-1 and TRBJ2-7; unclear D gene. The CDR3 loop spans 14 amino acids. Trimming cost V 0 bases and J 2 bases, with 9 bases left between them. The germline V gene has CDR1 SGHRS and CDR2 YFSETQ. CDR3 loop: CASSLDSTAYEQYF. CDR3 nucleotides: TGCGCCAGCAGCTTGGACAGTACAGCCTACGAGCAGTACTTC.

This clone was picked up one time. The rearrangement uses TRBV4-1 and TRBJ2-7; possibly TRBD2 for D (5 bases). This CDR3 region has 16 residues. Germline V lookup: CDR1 MGHRA, CDR2 YSYEKL. The germline V and J ends were trimmed by 4 bases and 0 bases, with 16 bases remaining between them. DNA for the CDR3: TGCGCCAGCAGCCCGGAGAGGGTAGGAAACTCCTACGAGCAGTACTTC. It codes for CASSPERVGNSYEQYF.

The chain couples TRBV29-1 to TRBJ2-7; D is ambiguous. V gave up 5 bases and J gave up 3 bases, with 11 bases separating them. This CDR3 spans 12 amino acids. CDR1 SQVTM and CDR2 ANQGSEA come from the germline V gene. The CDR3 here is CSVLGDGYEQYF. CDR3 nucleotides: TGCAGCGTTCTGGGTGATGGCTACGAGCAGTACTTC.

The chain recombines TRBV10-3 with TRBJ2-5; D ambiguous. V was clipped by 2 bases and J by 3 bases, with 16 bases between them. Germline CDR1 ENHRY, CDR2 SYGVKD. The length of the CDR3 is 16 residues. The CDR3 protein is CAISELGKQIEETQYF. The CDR3 coding sequence is TGTGCCATCAGTGAGCTGGGGAAACAGATTGAAGAGACCCAGTACTTC.

The chain is built from TRBV11-2 and TRBJ2-7; D not certain. This CDR3 spans 12 amino acids. In germline, CDR1 is SGHAT, CDR2 FQNNGV. Trimming stripped 4 bases from V and 6 bases from J, with 10 bases between. The CDR3 region is CASSSMGREQYF. The CDR3 DNA reads TGTGCCAGCAGCTCCATGGGTCGCGAGCAGTACTTC.

This chain links TRBV9 with TRBJ1-1; perhaps TRBD1 as D (5 bases). Trimming took off 0 bases at V and 4 bases at J, with 10 bases between the two ends. Germline loops: CDR1 SGDLS, CDR2 YYNGEE. The CDR3 contains 14 residues. The CDR3 region is CASSVGGAGTEAFF. CDR3 in DNA: TGTGCCAGCAGCGTAGGAGGGGCGGGCACTGAAGCTTTCTTT.

This chain uses TRBV29-1 with TRBJ2-7; D might be TRBD2 (6 bases). The V gene's germline CDR1 is SQVTM and CDR2 ANQGSEA. The CDR3 runs to 15 residues. The ends were cut back, 6 bases at V and 7 bases at J, with 25 bases in the middle. Here the CDR3 reads CSVYSRGRGKREQYF. CDR3 sequence (DNA): TGCAGCGTCTACTCGCGGGGACGGGGAAAGAGGGAGCAGTACTTC.

As to this clone: This sample includes further DNA sequences coding for the same CDR3. This sequence joins TRBV9 and TRBJ2-7; D may be TRBD1 (6 bases). This CDR3 spans 14 amino acids. Germline V gene data show CDR1 as SGDLS and CDR2 as YYNGEE. The germline V and J ends were trimmed by 0 bases and 1 base, with 8 bases remaining between them. CDR3 loop: CASSVGGPSYEQYF. For the CDR3, the DNA is TGTGCCAGCAGCGTAGGGGGGCCTTCCTACGAGCAGTACTTC.

This chain uses TRBV27 with TRBJ2-7; D not certain. Trimming removed 8 bases at V and 7 bases at J, with 9 bases between. CDR1 is MNHEY, CDR2 SMNVEV, per germline (reference sequence). This CDR3 region has 10 residues. The CDR3 protein is CASGSNEQYF. The CDR3 DNA is TGTGCCAGCGGAAGCAATGAGCAGTACTTC.

This clone occurred once. V gene TRBV28 combines with J gene TRBJ2-2; TRBD1 agrees at 8 bases. The CDR3 loop spans 16 amino acids. Unmatched junction bases numbered 8, after V lost 3 bases and J lost 5 bases. CDR1 is MDHEN and CDR2 is SYDVKM in the germline V gene. CDR3 loop: CASSFPGQGSTGELFF. For the CDR3, the DNA is TGTGCCAGCAGTTTCCCCGGACAGGGTAGTACCGGGGAGCTGTTTTTT.

This clone has a handful of counts. The V gene is TRBV19, the J gene TRBJ2-2; D unclear. Trimming left V 6 bases short and J 5 bases short, with 13 bases between. The V gene's germline CDR1 is LNHDA and CDR2 SQIVND (reference sequence). CDR3 length equals 14 residues. The CDR3 protein is CASSMLPGTGELFF. The CDR3 coding sequence is TGTGCCAGTAGCATGCTTCCCGGGACCGGGGAGCTGTTTTTT.